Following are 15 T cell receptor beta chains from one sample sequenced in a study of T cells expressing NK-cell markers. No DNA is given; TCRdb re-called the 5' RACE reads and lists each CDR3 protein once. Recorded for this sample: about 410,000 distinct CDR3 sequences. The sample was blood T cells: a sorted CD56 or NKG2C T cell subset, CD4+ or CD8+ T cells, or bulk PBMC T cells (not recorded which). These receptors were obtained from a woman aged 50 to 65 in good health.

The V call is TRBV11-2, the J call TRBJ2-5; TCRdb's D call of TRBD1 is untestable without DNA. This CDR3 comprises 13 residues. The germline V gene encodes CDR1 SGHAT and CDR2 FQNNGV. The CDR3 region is CASRATGEETQYF.

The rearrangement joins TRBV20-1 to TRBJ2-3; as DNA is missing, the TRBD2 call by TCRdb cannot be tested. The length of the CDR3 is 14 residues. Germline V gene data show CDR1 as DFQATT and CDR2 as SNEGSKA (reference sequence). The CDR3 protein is CSQLSSGTTDTQYF.

CDR3 in amino acids: CASSLVRGRGGSDEQFF. The genes are TRBV5-1 and TRBJ2-1; the D gene TCRdb calls, TRBD1, cannot be checked with no DNA. The germline V gene has CDR1 SGHRS and CDR2 YFSETQ. The CDR3 spans 17 residues. Together with reference TRBV5-1 and TRBJ2-1, the CDR3 gives the full variable domain: KAGVTQTPRYLIKTRGQQVTLSCSPISGHRSVSWYQQTPGQGLQFLFEYFSETQRNKGNFPGRFSGRQFSNSRSEMNVSTLELGDSALYLCASSLVRGRGGSDEQFFGPGTRLTVL.

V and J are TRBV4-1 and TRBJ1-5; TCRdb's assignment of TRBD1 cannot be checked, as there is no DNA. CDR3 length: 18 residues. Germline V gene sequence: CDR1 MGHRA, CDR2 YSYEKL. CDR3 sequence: CASSQDSSGSGGGQPQHF.

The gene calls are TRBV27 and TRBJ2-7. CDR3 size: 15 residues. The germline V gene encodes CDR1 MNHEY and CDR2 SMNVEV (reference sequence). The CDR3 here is CASSLTTILSYEQYF.

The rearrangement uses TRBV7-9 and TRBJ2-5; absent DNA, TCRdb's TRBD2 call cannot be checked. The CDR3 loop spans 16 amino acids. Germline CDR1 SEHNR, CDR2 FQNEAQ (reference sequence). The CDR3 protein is CASSRPTSGRGETQYF. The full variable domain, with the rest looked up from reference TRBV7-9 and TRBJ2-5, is DTGVSQNPRHKITKRGQNVTFRCDPISEHNRLYWYRQTLGQGPEFLTYFQNEAQLEKSRLLSDRFSAERPKGSFSTLEIQRTEQGDSAMYLCASSRPTSGRGETQYFGPGTRLLVL.

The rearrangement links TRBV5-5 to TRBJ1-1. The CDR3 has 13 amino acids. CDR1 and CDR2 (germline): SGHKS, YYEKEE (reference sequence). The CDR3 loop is CASSREGYTEAFF. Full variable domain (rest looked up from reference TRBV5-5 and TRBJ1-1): DAGVTQSPTHLIKTRGQQVTLRCSPISGHKSVSWYQQVLGQGPQFIFQYYEKEERGRGNFPDRFSARQFPNYSSELNVNALLLGDSALYLCASSREGYTEAFFGQGTRLTVV.

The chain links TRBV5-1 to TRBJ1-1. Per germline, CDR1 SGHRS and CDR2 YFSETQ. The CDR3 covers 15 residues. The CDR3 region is CASSLVAEVGGEAFF. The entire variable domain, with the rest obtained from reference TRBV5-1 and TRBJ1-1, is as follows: KAGVTQTPRYLIKTRGQQVTLSCSPISGHRSVSWYQQTPGQGLQFLFEYFSETQRNKGNFPGRFSGRQFSNSRSEMNVSTLELGDSALYLCASSLVAEVGGEAFFGQGTRLTVV.

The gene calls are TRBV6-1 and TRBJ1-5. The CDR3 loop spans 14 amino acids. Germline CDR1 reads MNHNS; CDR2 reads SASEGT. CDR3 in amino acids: CASSSTTSDQPQHF.

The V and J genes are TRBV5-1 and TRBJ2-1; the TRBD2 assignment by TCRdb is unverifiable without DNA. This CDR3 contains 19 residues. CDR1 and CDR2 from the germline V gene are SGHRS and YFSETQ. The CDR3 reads CASSLGLAGATRLGNEQFF.

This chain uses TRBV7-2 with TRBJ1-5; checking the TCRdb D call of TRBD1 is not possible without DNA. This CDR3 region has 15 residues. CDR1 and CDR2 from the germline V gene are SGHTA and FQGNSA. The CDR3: CASSLGHSGAQPQHF.

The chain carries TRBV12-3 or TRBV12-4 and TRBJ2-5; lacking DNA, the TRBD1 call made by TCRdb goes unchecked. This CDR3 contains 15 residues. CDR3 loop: CASRRAGGGRETQYF.

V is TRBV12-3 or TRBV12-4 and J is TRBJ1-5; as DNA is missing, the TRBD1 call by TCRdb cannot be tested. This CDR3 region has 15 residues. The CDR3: CASSFSGQVNQPQHF.

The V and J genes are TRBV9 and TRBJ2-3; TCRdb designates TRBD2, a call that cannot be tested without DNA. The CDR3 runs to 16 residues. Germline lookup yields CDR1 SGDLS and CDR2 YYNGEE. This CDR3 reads CASSVGIAGHTDTQYF. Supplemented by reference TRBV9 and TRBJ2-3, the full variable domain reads DSGVTQTPKHLITATGQRVTLRCSPRSGDLSVYWYQQSLDQGLQFLIQYYNGEERAKGNILERFSAQQFPDLHSELNLSSLELGDSALYFCASSVGIAGHTDTQYFGPGTRLTVL.

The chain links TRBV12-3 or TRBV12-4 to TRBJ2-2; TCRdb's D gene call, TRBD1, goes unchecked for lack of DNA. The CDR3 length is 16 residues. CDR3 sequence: CASSRRGGGIPGELFF.